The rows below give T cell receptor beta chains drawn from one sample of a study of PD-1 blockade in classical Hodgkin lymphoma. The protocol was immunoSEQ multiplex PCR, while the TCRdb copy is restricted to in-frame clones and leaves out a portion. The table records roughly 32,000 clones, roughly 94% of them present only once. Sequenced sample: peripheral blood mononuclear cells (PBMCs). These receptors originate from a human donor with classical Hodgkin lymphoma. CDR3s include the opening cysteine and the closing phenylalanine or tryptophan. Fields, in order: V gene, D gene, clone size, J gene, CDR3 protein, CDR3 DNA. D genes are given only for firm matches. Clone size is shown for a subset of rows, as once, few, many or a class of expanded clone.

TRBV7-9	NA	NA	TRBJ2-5	CASSPDIQETQYF	TGTGCCAGCAGCCCTGACATACAAGAGACCCAGTACTTC
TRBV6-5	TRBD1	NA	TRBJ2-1	CASSPLGTGGYEQFF	TGTGCCAGCAGTCCTCTGGGGACAGGGGGCTATGAGCAGTTCTTC
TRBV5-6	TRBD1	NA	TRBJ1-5	CASSLRTGFSQPQHF	TGTGCCAGCAGCCTCAGGACAGGGTTTTCTCAGCCCCAGCATTTT
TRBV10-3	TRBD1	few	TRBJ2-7	CAITPGQGPSYEQYF	TGTGCCATCACCCCCGGACAGGGCCCCAGCTACGAGCAGTACTTC
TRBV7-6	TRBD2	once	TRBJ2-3	CASSLLAGGADTQYF	TGTGCCAGCAGCTTACTAGCGGGAGGGGCAGATACGCAGTATTTT
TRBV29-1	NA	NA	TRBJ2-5	CSVEDSLETQYF	TGCAGCGTTGAAGACAGCTTAGAGACCCAGTACTTC
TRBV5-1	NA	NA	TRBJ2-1	CASMAQQGSHNEQFF	TGCGCCAGCATGGCCCAACAGGGTTCCCACAATGAGCAGTTCTTC
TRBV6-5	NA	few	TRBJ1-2	CASTPHGRYGYTF	TGTGCCAGCACCCCACACGGGCGCTATGGCTACACCTTC
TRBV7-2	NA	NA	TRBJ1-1	CASSPSRHTMNTEAFF	TGTGCCAGCAGCCCCTCAAGGCATACTATGAACACTGAAGCTTTCTTT
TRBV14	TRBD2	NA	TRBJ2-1	CASSRLAGGGEQFF	TGTGCCAGCAGCCGACTAGCGGGGGGCGGTGAGCAGTTCTTC
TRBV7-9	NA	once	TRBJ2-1	CASRVENNEQFF	TGTGCCAGCAGAGTAGAGAACAATGAGCAGTTCTTC
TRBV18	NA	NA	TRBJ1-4	CASSPSGADEKLFF	TGTGCCAGCTCACCCTCCGGGGCGGATGAAAAACTGTTTTTT
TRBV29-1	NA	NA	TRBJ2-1	CSVDTGAVFLNEQFF	TGCAGCGTTGACACGGGGGCCGTATTCCTCAATGAGCAGTTCTTC
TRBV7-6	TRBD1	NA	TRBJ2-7	CASSLGTGSYEQYF	TGTGCCAGCAGCTTAGGGACAGGGTCCTACGAGCAGTACTTC
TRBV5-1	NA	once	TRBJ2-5	CASRERGTPEETQYF	TGCGCCAGCAGGGAACGCGGGACACCAGAGGAGACCCAGTACTTC
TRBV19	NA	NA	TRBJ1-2	CASSITPGFNYGYTF	TGTGCCAGTAGTATAACTCCGGGTTTCAACTATGGCTACACCTTC
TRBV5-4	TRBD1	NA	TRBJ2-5	CASSHRDSQETQYF	TGTGCCAGCAGTCATAGGGACAGCCAAGAGACCCAGTACTTC
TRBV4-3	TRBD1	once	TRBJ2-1	CASSSVPGQGSSSYNEQFF	TGCGCCAGCAGCTCCGTCCCGGGACAGGGGTCAAGCTCCTACAATGAGCAGTTCTTC
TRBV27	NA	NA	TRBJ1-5	CASSLAPHLLSDSNQPQHF	TGTGCCAGCAGTTTAGCCCCACATCTGCTCTCCGATAGCAATCAGCCCCAGCATTTT
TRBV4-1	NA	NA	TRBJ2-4	CASSQVTGQNIQYF	TGCGCCAGCAGCCAAGTTACGGGACAAAACATTCAGTACTTC
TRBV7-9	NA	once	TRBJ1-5	CASSLWPGNQPQHF	TGTGCCAGCAGCTTATGGCCGGGAAATCAGCCCCAGCATTTT
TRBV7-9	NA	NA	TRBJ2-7	CASSLGVGGVYEQYF	TGTGCCAGCAGCTTAGGAGTTGGTGGGGTCTACGAGCAGTACTTC
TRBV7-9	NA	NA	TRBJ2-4	CASSSSGTSIQYF	TGTGCCAGCAGCTCGTCCGGGACCTCAATTCAGTACTTC
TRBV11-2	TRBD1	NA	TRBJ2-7	CASSLESLAGGEQYF	TGTGCCAGCAGCTTAGAAAGCTTGGCAGGGGGCGAGCAGTACTTC
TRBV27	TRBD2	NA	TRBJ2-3	CASTRSFSGNFFADTQYF	TGTGCCAGCACAAGGTCCTTCAGCGGGAACTTCTTTGCAGATACGCAGTATTTT
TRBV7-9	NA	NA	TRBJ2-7	CASSLLEGGLKQYF	TGTGCCAGCAGCCTTCTCGAGGGGGGGCTCAAGCAGTACTTC
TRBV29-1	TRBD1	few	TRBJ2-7	CSVRLRGQSSYEQYF	TGCAGCGTCCGCCTCCGGGGACAGAGCTCCTACGAGCAGTACTTC
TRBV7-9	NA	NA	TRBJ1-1	CASSLGRGRPNTEAFF	TGTGCCAGCAGCTTAGGGCGGGGCAGACCCAACACTGAAGCTTTCTTT
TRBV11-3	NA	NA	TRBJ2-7	CASSRGPSSYEQYF	TGTGCCAGCTCGCGGGGGCCGAGCTCCTACGAGCAGTACTTC
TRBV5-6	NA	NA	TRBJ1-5	CASSVGVSNQPQHF	TGTGCCAGCAGCGTGGGAGTTAGCAATCAGCCCCAGCATTTT
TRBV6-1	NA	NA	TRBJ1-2	CASSEVPIRSVDYGYTF	TGTGCCAGCAGTGAAGTACCGATTCGGAGCGTCGACTATGGCTACACCTTC
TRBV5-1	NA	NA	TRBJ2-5	CASSRAGGIVQETQYF	TGCGCCAGCAGCCGGGCGGGCGGAATTGTCCAAGAGACCCAGTACTTC
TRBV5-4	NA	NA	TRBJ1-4	CASTNFGAENEKLFF	TGTGCCAGCACCAATTTCGGGGCTGAGAATGAAAAACTGTTTTTT
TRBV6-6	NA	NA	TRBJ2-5	CASSRRLDETQYF	TGTGCCAGCAGTCGGCGACTAGACGAGACCCAGTACTTC
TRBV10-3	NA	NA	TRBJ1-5	CAIKSTGNQPQHF	TGTGCCATCAAGTCTACTGGCAATCAGCCCCAGCATTTT
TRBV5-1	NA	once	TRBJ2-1	CASSPGGSGDNEQFF	TGCGCCAGCAGCCCTGGGGGTAGCGGCGACAATGAGCAGTTCTTC
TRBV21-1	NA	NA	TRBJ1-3	CASSNYHNRPNTIYF	TGTGCCAGCAGCAATTATCACAACAGGCCAAACACCATATATTTT
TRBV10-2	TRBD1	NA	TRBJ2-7	CASSEPRDSPKFSYEQYF	TGCGCCAGCAGTGAGCCCCGGGACAGCCCGAAATTCTCCTACGAGCAGTACTTC
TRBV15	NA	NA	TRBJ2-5	CATSQTSRGRETQYF	TGTGCCACCAGCCAGACTAGCAGGGGGAGAGAGACCCAGTACTTC
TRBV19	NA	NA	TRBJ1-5	CASTREGNQPQHF	TGTGCCAGTACCCGGGAGGGGAATCAGCCCCAGCATTTT